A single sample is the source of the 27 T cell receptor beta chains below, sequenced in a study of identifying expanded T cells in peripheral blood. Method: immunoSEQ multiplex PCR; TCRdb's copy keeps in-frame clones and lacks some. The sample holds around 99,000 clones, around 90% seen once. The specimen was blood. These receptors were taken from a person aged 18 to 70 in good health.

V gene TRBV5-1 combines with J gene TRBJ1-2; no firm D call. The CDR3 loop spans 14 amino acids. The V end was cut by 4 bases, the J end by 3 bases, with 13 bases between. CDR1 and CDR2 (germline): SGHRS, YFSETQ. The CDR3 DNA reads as TGCGCCAGCAGCCCTACCCACAGCGACTATGGCTACACCTTC. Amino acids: CASSPTHSDYGYTF. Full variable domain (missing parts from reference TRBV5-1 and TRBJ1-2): KAGVTQTPRYLIKTRGQQVTLSCSPISGHRSVSWYQQTPGQGLQFLFEYFSETQRNKGNFPGRFSGRQFSNSRSEMNVSTLELGDSALYLCASSPTHSDYGYTFGSGTRLTVV.

The CDR3 loop is CSVEDARTVYNEQFF. The CDR3 nucleotides read TGCAGCGTTGAAGACGCGCGGACAGTTTACAATGAGCAGTTCTTC. The gene calls are TRBV29-1 and TRBJ2-1; the D gene is possibly TRBD1 (6 bases). The germline CDR1 and CDR2 sequences are SQVTM and ANQGSEA. CDR3 length equals 15 residues. Trimming cost V 0 bases and J 4 bases, with 13 bases left between them.

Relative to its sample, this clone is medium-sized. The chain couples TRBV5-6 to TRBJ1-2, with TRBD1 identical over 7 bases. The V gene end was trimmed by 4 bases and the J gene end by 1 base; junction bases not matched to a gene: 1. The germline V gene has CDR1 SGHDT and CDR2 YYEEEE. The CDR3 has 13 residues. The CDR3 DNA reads TGTGCCAGCAGCCGACAGGGTAACTATGGCTACACCTTC. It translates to CASSRQGNYGYTF.

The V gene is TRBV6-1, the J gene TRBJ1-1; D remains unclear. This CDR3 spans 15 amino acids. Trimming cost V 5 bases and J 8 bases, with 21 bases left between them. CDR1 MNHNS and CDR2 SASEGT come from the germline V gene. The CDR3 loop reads CASSPDGAGPWEAFF. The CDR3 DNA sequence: TGTGCCAGCAGTCCCGATGGCGCGGGTCCCTGGGAAGCTTTCTTT.

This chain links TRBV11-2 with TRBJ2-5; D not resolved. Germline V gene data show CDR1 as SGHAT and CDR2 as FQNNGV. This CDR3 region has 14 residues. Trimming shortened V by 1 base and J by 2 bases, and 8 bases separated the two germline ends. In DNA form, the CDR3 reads TGTGCCAGCAGCTTAGGTCCAAGTCAAGAGACCCAGTACTTC. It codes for CASSLGPSQETQYF.

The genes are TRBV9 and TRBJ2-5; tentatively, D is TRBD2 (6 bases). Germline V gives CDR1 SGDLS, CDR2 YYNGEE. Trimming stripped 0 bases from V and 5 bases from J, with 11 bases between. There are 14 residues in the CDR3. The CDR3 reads CASSVAGTLETQYF. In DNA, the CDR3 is TGTGCCAGCAGCGTAGCAGGGACTTTGGAGACCCAGTACTTC.

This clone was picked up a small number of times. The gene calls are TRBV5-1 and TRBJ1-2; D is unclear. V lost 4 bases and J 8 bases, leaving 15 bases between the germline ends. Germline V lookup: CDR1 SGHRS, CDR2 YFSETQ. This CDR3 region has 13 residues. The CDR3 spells CASSPIDGWGYTF. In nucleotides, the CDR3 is TGCGCCAGCAGCCCCATTGACGGGTGGGGCTACACCTTC.

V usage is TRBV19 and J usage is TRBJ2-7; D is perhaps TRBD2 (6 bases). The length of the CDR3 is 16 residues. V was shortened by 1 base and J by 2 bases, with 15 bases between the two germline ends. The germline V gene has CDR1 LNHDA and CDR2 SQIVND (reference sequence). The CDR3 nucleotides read TGTGCCAGTAGTATAGGCCACGGGGGAGAAACCTACGAGCAGTACTTC. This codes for CASSIGHGGETYEQYF.

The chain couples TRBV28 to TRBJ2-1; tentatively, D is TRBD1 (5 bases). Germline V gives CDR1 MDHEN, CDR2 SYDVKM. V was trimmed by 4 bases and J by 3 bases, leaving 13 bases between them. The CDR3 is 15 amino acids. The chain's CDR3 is CASSSVGADYNEQFF. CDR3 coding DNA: TGTGCCAGCAGTTCCGTTGGGGCCGACTACAATGAGCAGTTCTTC.

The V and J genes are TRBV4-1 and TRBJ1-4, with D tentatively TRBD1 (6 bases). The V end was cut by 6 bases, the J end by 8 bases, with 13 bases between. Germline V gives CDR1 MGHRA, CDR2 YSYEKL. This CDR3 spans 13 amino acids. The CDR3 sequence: CASRRGVREKLFF. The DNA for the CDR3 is TGCGCCAGCAGGAGGGGGGTTAGGGAAAAACTGTTTTTT.

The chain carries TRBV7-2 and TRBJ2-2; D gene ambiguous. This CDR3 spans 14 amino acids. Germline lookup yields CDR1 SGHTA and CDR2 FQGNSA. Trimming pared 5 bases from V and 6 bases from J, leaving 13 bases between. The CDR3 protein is CASSGQRDAGELFF. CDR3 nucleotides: TGTGCCAGCAGCGGCCAAAGAGACGCCGGGGAGCTGTTTTTT.

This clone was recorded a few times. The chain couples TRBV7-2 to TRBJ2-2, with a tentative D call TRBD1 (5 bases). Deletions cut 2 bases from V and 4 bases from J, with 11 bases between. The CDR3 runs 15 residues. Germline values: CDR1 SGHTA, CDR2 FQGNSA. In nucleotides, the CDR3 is TGTGCCAGCAGCTTATCAGGGTACGGCACCGGGGAGCTGTTTTTT. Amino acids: CASSLSGYGTGELFF.

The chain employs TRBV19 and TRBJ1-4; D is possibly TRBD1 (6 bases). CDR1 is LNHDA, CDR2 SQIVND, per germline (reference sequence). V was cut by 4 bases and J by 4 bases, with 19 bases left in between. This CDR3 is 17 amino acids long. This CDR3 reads CASSKYGRGLVNEKLFF. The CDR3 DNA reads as TGTGCCAGTAGTAAATATGGCAGGGGCCTTGTTAATGAAAAACTGTTTTTT.

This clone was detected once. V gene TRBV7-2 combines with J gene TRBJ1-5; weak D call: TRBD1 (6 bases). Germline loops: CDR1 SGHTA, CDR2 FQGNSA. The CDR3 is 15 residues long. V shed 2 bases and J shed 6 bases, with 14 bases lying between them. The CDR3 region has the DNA TGTGCCAGCAGCTTAAGAGGAGCAGGGGCTCAGCCCCAGCATTTT. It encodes CASSLRGAGAQPQHF.

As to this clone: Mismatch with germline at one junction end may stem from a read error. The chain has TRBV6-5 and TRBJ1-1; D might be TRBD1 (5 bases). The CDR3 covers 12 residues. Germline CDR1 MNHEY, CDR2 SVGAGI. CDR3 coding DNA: TGTGCCAGCAGGTCAGGGAACGCTGAAGCTTTCTTT. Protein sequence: CASRSGNAEAFF.

As DNA, the CDR3 is TGTGCCAGCAGCCAAGCTGACAGGTGGACAAGCACCATATATTTT. It yields the protein CASSQADRWTSTIYF. The chain recombines TRBV14 with TRBJ1-3; D possibly corresponds to TRBD1 (6 bases). Germline lookup yields CDR1 SGHDN and CDR2 FVKESK. The ends were cut back, 1 base at V and 9 bases at J, with 16 bases in the middle. The CDR3 totals 15 residues.

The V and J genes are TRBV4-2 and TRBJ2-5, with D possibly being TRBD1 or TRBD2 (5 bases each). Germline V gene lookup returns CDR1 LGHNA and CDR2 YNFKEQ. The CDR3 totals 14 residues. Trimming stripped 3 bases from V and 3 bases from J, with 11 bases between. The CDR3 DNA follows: TGTGCCAGCAGCCACGGGACGCATAAAGAGACCCAGTACTTC. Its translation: CASSHGTHKETQYF.

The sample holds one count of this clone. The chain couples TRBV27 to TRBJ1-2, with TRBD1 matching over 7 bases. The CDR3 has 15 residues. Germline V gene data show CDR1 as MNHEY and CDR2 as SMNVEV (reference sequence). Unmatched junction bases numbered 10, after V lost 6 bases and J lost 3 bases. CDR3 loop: CASSLQTGTDYGYTF. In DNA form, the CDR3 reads TGTGCCAGCAGCCTTCAAACCGGGACAGACTATGGCTACACCTTC.

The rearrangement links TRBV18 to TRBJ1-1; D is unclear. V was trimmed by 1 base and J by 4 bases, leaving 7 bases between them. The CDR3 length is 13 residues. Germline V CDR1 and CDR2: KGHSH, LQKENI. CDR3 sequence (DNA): TGTGCCAGCTCACCACTCCAGAGCACTGAAGCTTTCTTT. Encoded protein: CASSPLQSTEAFF.

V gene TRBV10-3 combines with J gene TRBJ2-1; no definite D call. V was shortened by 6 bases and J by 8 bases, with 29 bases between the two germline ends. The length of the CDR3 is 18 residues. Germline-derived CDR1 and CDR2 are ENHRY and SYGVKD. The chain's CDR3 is CAIRKGSPGVPTVDEQFF. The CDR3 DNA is TGTGCCATCAGGAAAGGGTCCCCGGGTGTTCCCACAGTTGATGAGCAGTTCTTC.

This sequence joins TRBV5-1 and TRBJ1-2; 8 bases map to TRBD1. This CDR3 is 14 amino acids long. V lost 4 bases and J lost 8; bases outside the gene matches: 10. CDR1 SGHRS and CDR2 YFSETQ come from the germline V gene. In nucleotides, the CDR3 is TGCGCCAGCAGCGCAGGACAGGGAGGCGTCGGCTACACCTTC. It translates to CASSAGQGGVGYTF.

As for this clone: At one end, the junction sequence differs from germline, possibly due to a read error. The CDR3 nucleotides read TGTGCCAGCAGCTTAAGAGGGGGCAGGGGTCTCTTC. Encoded protein: CASSLRGGRGLF. V gene TRBV7-3 combines with J gene TRBJ2-1, with 7 bases identical to TRBD1. CDR3 size: 12 residues. CDR1 SGHTA and CDR2 FQGTGA come from the germline V gene.

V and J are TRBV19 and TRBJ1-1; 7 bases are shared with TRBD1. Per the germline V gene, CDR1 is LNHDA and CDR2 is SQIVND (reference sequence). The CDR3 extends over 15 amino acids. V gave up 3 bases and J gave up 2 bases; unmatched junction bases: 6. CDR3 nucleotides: TGTGCCAGTAGTATTCCGGGACAGAAAAACACTGAAGCTTTCTTT. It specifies CASSIPGQKNTEAFF.

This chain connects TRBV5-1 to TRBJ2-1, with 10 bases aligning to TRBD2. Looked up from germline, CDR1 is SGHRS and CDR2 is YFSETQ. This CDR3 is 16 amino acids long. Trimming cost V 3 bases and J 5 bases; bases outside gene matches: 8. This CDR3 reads CASSSRLAGFNNEQFF. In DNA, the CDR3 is TGCGCCAGCAGCTCTCGACTAGCGGGTTTCAACAATGAGCAGTTCTTC.

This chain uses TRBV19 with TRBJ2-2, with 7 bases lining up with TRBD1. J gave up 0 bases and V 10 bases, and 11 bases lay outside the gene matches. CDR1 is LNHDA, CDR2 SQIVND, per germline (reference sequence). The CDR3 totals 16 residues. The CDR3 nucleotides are TGTGCCACCTCCCAAGTGGACAGGACGAACACCGGGGAGCTGTTTTTT. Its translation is CATSQVDRTNTGELFF.

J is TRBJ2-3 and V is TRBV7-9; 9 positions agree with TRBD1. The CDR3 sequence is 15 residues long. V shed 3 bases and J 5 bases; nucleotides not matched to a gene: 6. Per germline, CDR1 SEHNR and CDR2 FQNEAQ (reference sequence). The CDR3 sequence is CASSFGQGRVDTQYF. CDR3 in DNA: TGTGCCAGCAGCTTCGGACAGGGGCGAGTAGATACGCAGTATTTT.

The CDR3 here is CASSSLAGYIQGDTQYF. As DNA, the CDR3 is TGTGCCAGCAGCTCCCTCGCGGGCTATATTCAAGGGGATACGCAGTATTTT. The rearrangement links TRBV7-9 to TRBJ2-3; a possible D gene is TRBD2 (5 bases). Germline V gives CDR1 SEHNR, CDR2 FQNEAQ (reference sequence). V gave up 4 bases and J gave up 6 bases, with 23 bases separating them. The CDR3 sequence is 17 residues long.